This TCR beta chain was sequenced during a study of cytomegalovirus exposure and HLA in healthy donors. Study results and limitations: Reported performance of the classifier showed diagnosis of cytomegalovirus status with high specificity and sensitivity.

As for this clone: Its specificity is not known. One end of the junction fails to match germline, which may point to a read error.

CDR1 SEHNR and CDR2 FQNEAQ come from the germline V gene (reference sequence). CDR3 size: 11 residues. The PCR contained 60 Vbeta and 13 Jbeta primers. Method: immunoSEQ multiplex PCR; TCRdb's copy keeps in-frame clones and lacks some. The profile shows about 200,000 clones, 75% to 85% of them singletons. The receptor's source is a woman in her thirties in good health and CMV-seropositive. The chain couples TRBV7-9 to TRBJ1-1; D remains unclear. The sample comprised PBMCs. DNA for the CDR3: TGTTCCAGCAGGAGGGACACTGAAGCTTTCTTT. Translation: CSSRRDTEAFF.